The 9 T cell receptor beta chains below all came from one sample that was sequenced in a study of breast tumors, draining lymph nodes, adjacent tissues. Each CDR3 protein gets one entry after TCRdb re-called the multiplex PCR reads with MiXCR. The sample carries about 200,000 distinct CDR3 sequences, roughly 29% recorded once. Axillary draining lymph nodes of breast cancer patients supplied the node samples. The specimen was axillary lymph node tissue. The receptors come from a female donor with breast cancer. Some clones in this sample may be carry-over from other donors' samples.

The sample holds a few counts of this clonotype. No conserved phenylalanine or tryptophan is present at the end of the CDR3, so a read error is the likely explanation. The chain joins TRBV7-9 to TRBJ2-4; TRBD2 might be the D (7 bases). CDR1 is SEHNR, CDR2 FQNEAQ, per germline (reference sequence). V shed 7 bases and J shed 5 bases, with 15 bases lying between them. CDR3 length: 14 residues. This CDR3 reads CASTQGGGQNIQYL. The CDR3 DNA is TGTGCCAGCACCCAAGGCGGGGGCCAAAACATTCAGTACCTC.

This clonotype was counted many times. The rearrangement uses TRBV7-9 and TRBJ2-3, with TRBD2 identical over 9 bases. This CDR3 is built from 16 residues. CDR1 is SEHNR and CDR2 is FQNEAQ in the germline V gene (reference sequence). The trim removed 5 bases at V and 5 bases at J, leaving 11 bases unmatched. CDR3 sequence (DNA): TGTGCCAGCAGCCACATCGGCGGGGGGGCGAAAGATACGCAGTATTTT. Encoded protein: CASSHIGGGAKDTQYF.

V gene TRBV6-2 or TRBV6-3 combines with J gene TRBJ2-7, with D perhaps TRBD2 (5 bases). This CDR3 has 18 amino acids. Trimming removed 6 bases from V and 0 bases from J, with 24 bases in between. Germline loops: CDR1 MNHEY, CDR2 SVGEGT. The CDR3 DNA follows: TGTGCCAGCAGGAACCCTGGCGGTAGGAGCGGAAGCTCCTACGAGCAGTACTTC. Translation: CASRNPGGRSGSSYEQYF.

A few counts support this clonotype. The chain links TRBV5-1 to TRBJ1-1; TRBD1 is a possible D gene (5 bases). The CDR3 loop spans 15 amino acids. The germline V and J ends were trimmed by 4 bases and 1 base, with 14 bases remaining between them. The germline gives CDR1 SGHRS, CDR2 YFSETQ. DNA for the CDR3: TGCGCCAGCAGCCGCGGGGGGGGAGGGAACACTGAAGCTTTCTTT. Amino acid sequence: CASSRGGGGNTEAFF.

This clonotype has ten or more counts. The V and J genes are TRBV7-9 and TRBJ1-5, with 10 nucleotides matching TRBD1. Trimming at V came to 4 bases and at J to 4 bases, leaving 4 bases not matched to a gene. Germline V lookup: CDR1 SEHNR, CDR2 FQNEAQ (reference sequence). CDR3 length: 15 residues. CDR3 residues: CASSSGQGQNQPQHF. The CDR3 coding sequence is TGTGCCAGCAGCTCGGGACAGGGGCAGAATCAGCCCCAGCATTTT. Supplemented by reference TRBV7-9 and TRBJ1-5, the full variable domain reads DTGVSQNPRHKITKRGQNVTFRCDPISEHNRLYWYRQTLGQGPEFLTYFQNEAQLEKSRLLSDRFSAERPKGSFSTLEIQRTEQGDSAMYLCASSSGQGQNQPQHFGDGTRLSIL.

In this sample, this clonotype turned up many times. J is TRBJ1-3 and V is TRBV11-2; D ambiguous. There are 13 residues in the CDR3. V was clipped by 5 bases and J by 3 bases, with 8 bases between them. Germline loops: CDR1 SGHAT, CDR2 FQNNGV. The CDR3 reads CASSPGLGNTIYF. Here the CDR3 DNA reads TGTGCCAGCAGCCCCGGTCTTGGAAACACCATATATTTT. Full variable domain (outside the CDR3, taken from reference TRBV11-2 and TRBJ1-3): EAGVAQSPRYKIIEKRQSVAFWCNPISGHATLYWYQQILGQGPKLLIQFQNNGVVDDSQLPKDRFSAERLKGVDSTLKIQPAKLEDSAVYLCASSPGLGNTIYFGEGSWLTVV.

This clonotype appeared many times. The V and J genes are TRBV7-9 and TRBJ2-2; D assignment may be TRBD1 or TRBD2 (6 bases each). Germline-derived CDR1 and CDR2 are SEHNR and FQNEAQ (reference sequence). There are 16 residues in the CDR3. Deletions cut 2 bases from V and 0 bases from J, with 10 bases between. The CDR3 protein is CASSLRGAANTGELFF. CDR3 nucleotide sequence: TGTGCCAGCAGCTTAAGGGGGGCCGCGAACACCGGGGAGCTGTTTTTT.

The sample holds many counts of this clonotype. The rearrangement joins TRBV4-1 to TRBJ1-2; 10 bases map to TRBD1. Losses at the gene ends were 5 bases for V and 3 bases for J; bases not matched to a gene: 12. The CDR3 runs to 17 residues. CDR1 MGHRA and CDR2 YSYEKL come from the germline V gene. The CDR3 is CASSATGAGQGDYGYTF. CDR3 sequence (DNA): TGCGCCAGCAGCGCCACCGGGGCCGGACAGGGGGACTATGGCTACACCTTC.

This chain uses TRBV7-2 with TRBJ1-1; 7 bases are shared with TRBD1. This CDR3 contains 14 residues. The germline gives CDR1 SGHTA, CDR2 FQGNSA. The V and J ends lost 8 bases and 1 base, in that order; junction bases with no gene match: 7. DNA of the CDR3: TGTGCCAGCGGCGCATACAGGGGGAACACTGAAGCTTTCTTT. Amino acids: CASGAYRGNTEAFF.